This TCR beta chain was captured in a study of CDR3 diversity in severe acne. This clonotype has ten or more counts. TCRdb used MiXCR to reprocess the PCR reads, holding one entry per CDR3 protein. The sample has around 83,000 distinct CDR3 sequences; 49% are singletons. Germline CDR1 reads PRHDT; CDR2 reads FYEKMQ (reference sequence). This CDR3 has 12 amino acids. Trimming pared 4 bases from V and 6 bases from J, leaving 10 bases between. The TCR comes from a male donor with severe acne vulgaris. Sequencing was carried out using blood. The gene calls are TRBV13 and TRBJ2-7; D perhaps matches TRBD2 (5 bases). CDR3 sequence: CASSSRGREQYF. The CDR3 DNA sequence: TGTGCCAGCAGCTCCCGGGGTCGCGAGCAGTACTTC.